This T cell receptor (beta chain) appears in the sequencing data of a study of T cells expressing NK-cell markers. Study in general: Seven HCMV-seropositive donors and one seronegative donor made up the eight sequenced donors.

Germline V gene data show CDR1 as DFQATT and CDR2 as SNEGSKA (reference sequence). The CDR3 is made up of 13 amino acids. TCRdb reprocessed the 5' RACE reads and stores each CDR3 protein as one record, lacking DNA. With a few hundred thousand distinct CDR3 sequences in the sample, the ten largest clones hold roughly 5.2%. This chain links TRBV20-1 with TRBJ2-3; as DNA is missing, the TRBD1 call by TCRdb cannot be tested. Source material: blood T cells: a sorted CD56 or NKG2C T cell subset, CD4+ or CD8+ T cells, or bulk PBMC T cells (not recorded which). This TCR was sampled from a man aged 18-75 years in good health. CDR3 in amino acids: CSGTRGGADTQYF.